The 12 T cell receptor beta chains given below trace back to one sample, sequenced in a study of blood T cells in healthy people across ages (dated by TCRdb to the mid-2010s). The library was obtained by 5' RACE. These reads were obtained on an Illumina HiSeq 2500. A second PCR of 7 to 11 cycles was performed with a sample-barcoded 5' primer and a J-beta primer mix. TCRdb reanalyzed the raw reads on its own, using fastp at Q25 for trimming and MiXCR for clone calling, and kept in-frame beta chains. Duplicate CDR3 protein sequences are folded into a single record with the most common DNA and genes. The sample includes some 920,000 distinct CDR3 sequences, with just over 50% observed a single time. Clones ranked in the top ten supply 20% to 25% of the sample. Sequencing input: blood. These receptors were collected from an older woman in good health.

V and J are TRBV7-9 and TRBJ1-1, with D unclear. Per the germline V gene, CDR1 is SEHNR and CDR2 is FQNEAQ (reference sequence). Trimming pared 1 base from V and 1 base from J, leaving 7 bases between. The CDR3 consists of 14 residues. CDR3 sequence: CASSLVVENTEAFF. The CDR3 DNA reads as TGTGCCAGCAGCTTAGTGGTAGAGAACACTGAAGCTTTCTTT.

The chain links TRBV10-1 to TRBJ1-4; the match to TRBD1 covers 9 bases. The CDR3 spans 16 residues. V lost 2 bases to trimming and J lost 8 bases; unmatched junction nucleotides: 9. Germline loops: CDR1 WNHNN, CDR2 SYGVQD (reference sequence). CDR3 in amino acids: CASSETGTGSQEKLFF. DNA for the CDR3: TGCGCCAGCAGTGAGACCGGGACAGGGAGTCAAGAAAAACTGTTTTTT.

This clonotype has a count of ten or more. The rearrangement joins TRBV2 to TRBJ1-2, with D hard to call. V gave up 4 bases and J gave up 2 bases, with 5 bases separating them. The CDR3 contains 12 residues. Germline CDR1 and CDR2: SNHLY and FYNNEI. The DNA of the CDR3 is TGTGCCAGCAGTGGGTCGAACTATGGCTACACCTTC. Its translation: CASSGSNYGYTF.

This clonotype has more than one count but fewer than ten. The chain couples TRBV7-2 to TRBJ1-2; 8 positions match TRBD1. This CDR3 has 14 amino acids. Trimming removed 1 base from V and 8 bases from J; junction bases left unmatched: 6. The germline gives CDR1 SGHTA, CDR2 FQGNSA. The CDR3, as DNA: TGTGCCAGCAGCTTAGACGGACAGGGCCGAGGCTACACCTTC. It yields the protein CASSLDGQGRGYTF.

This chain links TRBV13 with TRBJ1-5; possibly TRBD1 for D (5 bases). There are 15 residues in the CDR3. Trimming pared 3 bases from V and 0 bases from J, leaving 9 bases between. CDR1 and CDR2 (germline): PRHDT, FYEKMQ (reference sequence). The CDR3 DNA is TGTGCCAGCAGCTTGGGGCCTTATAGCAATCAGCCCCAGCATTTT. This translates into CASSLGPYSNQPQHF.

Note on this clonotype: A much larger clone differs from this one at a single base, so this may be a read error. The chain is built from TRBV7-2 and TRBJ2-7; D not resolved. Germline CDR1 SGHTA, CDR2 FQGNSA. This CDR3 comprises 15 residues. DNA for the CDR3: TGTGTCAGCAGCTTAGGTTGGTCGGGCTCCTACGAGCAGTACTTC. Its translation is CVSSLGWSGSYEQYF.

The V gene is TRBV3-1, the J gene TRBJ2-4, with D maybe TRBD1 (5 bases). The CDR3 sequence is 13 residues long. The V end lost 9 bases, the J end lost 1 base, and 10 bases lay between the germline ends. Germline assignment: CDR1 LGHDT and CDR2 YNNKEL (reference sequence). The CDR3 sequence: CAREKGAKNIQYF. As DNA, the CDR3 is TGTGCCAGGGAAAAGGGGGCCAAAAACATTCAGTACTTC.

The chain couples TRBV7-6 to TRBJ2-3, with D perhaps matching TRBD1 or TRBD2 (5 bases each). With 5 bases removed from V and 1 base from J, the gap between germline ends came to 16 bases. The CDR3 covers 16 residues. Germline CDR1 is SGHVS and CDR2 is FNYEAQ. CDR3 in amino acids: CASSLGPGRRTDTQYF. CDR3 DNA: TGTGCCAGCAGCCTAGGACCGGGACGGCGCACAGATACGCAGTATTTT.

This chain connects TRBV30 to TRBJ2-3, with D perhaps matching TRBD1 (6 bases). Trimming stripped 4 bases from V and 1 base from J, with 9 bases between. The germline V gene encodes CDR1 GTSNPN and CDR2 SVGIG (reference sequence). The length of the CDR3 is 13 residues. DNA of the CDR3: TGTGCCTGGAACAGGGTGCGCACAGATACGCAGTATTTT. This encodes CAWNRVRTDTQYF.

For the CDR3, the DNA is TGTGCCACCAGCCCCCGGGAGCGGGAATCCGATACGCAGTATTTT. Protein: CATSPRERESDTQYF. The chain combines TRBV24-1 with TRBJ2-3; 7 nucleotides agree with TRBD2. Germline values: CDR1 KGHDR, CDR2 SFDVKD. The CDR3 has 15 amino acids. J gave up 6 bases and V 7 bases, and 12 bases lay outside the gene matches.

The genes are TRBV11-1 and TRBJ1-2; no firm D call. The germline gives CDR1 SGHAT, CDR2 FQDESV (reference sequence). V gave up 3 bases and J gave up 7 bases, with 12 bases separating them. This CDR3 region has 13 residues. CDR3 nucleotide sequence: TGTGCCAGCAGCTTCGTCCTCGGCCTTGGCTACACCTTC. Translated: CASSFVLGLGYTF.

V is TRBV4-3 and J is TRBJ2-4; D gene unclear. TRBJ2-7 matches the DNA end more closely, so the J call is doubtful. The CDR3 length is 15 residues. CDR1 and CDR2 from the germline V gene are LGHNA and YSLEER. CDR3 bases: TGCGCCAGCAGCCAAGTTCCAGAAAGCTCCTACGAGCAGTACTTC. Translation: CASSQVPESSYEQYF.